This T cell receptor beta chain was recovered during a study of response to subunit inactivated influenza vaccine. Regarding the study as a whole: The authors offered the suggestion that each seasonal influenza vaccination recruits few new T cells.

About this clonotype: The antigen remains undetermined.

TCRdb independently ran MiXCR on the RT-PCR reads; one entry per CDR3 protein. The table records 530,000 or so distinct CDR3 sequences, roughly 27% of them present only once. Trimming left V 2 bases short and J 8 bases short, with 4 bases between. Germline V gene sequence: CDR1 LGHDT, CDR2 YNNKEL (reference sequence). The CDR3 consists of 11 residues. The V and J genes are TRBV3-1 and TRBJ2-1; no definite D call. The sample in question was CD4+ T cells sorted from PBMCs, obtained more than 4 days after vaccination. This TCR derives from a middle-aged man who received an inactivated influenza vaccine. This chain's CDR3 is CASSQMHEQFF. In nucleotides, the CDR3 is TGTGCCAGCAGCCAAATGCATGAGCAGTTCTTC.